These 2 T cell receptor beta chains came from one sample sequenced in a study of OX40 agonist ivuxolimab in advanced cancers. Only in-frame clones appear in the TCRdb table, and some are missing; sequencing was by immunoSEQ multiplex PCR. The table has 15,000 to 20,000 clones, 70% to 90% seen once. Here the sequenced sample was CD4+ or CD8+ T cells sorted from blood, taken in a trial of the OX40 agonist ivuxolimab. Receptors originate from an adult with an advanced solid tumor such as melanoma, head and neck, liver or kidney cancer.

The chain employs TRBV6-5 and TRBJ2-3, with a tentative D call TRBD1 (5 bases). CDR3 length: 16 residues. The germline gives CDR1 MNHEY, CDR2 SVGAGI. V gave up 2 bases and J gave up 0 bases, with 12 bases separating them. The CDR3 spells CASSYSPRASTDTQYF. The CDR3 nucleotides are TGTGCCAGCAGTTACAGCCCCAGGGCCAGCACAGATACGCAGTATTTT.

This clone appeared a single time. One end of the junction varies from germline; a read error may be responsible. V is TRBV7-7 and J is TRBJ2-7, with 11 bases matching TRBD1. Germline V gene sequence: CDR1 SSHAT, CDR2 FNYEAQ (reference sequence). The CDR3 is made up of 15 amino acids. Written as DNA, the CDR3 is TGTGTCAGCAGCGTTGGACAGGGGGCAGCATACGAGCAGTACTTC. Protein product: CVSSVGQGAAYEQYF.